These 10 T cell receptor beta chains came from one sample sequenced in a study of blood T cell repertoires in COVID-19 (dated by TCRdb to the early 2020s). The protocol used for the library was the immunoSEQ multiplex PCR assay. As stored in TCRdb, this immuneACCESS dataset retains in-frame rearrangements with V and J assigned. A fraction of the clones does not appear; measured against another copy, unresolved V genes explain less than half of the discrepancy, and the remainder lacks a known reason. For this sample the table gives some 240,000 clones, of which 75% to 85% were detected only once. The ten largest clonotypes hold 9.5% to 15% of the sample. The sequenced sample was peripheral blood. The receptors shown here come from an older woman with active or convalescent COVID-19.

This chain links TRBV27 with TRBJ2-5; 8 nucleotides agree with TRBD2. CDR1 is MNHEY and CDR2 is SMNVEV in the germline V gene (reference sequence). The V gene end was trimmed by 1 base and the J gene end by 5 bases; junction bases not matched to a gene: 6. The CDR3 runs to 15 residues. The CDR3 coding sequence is TGTGCCAGCAGTTTATTCGGGACTAGTGGGGAGACCCAGTACTTC. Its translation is CASSLFGTSGETQYF.

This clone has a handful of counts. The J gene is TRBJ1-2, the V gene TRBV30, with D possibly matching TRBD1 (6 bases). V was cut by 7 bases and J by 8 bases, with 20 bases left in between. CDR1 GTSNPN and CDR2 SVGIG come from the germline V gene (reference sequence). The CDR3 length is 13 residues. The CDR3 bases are TGTGCCTCGAAGGAAGGGGGGGCAGGAGGCTACACCTTC. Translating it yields CASKEGGAGGYTF.

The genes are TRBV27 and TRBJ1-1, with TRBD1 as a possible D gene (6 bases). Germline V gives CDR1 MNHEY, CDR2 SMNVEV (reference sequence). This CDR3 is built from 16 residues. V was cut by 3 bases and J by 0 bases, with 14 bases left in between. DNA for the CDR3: TGTGCCAGCAGTTTCTTGGTTGACAGGTTGAACACTGAAGCTTTCTTT. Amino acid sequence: CASSFLVDRLNTEAFF.

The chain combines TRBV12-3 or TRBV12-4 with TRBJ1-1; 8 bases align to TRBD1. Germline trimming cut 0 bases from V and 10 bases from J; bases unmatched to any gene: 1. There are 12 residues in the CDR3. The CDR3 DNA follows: TGTGCCAGCAGTTTAGCGACAGGGGTAGCTTTCTTT. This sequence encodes CASSLATGVAFF.

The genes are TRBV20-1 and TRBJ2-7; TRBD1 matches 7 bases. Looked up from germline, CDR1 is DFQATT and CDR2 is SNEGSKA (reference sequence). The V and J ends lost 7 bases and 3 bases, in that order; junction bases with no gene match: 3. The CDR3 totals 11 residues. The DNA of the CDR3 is TGCAGTGTGGACAGGCGCTACGAGCAGTACTTC. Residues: CSVDRRYEQYF.

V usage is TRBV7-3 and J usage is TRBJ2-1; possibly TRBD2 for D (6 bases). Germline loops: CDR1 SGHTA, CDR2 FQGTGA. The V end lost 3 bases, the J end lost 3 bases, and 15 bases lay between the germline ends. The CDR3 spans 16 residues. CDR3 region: CASSFEGLASYNEQFF. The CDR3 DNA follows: TGTGCCAGCAGCTTCGAGGGGCTAGCGAGCTACAATGAGCAGTTCTTC.

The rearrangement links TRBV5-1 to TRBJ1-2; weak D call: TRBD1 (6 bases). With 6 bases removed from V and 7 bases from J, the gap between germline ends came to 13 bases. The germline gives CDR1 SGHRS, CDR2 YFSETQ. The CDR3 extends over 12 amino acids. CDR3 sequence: CASTTGASGYTF. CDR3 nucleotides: TGCGCCAGCACGACAGGTGCGTCTGGCTACACCTTC.

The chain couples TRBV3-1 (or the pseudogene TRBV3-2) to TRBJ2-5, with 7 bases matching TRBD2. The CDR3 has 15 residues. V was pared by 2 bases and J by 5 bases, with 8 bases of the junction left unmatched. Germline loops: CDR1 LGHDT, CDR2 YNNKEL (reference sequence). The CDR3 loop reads CASSQSPGGRETQYF. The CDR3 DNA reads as TGTGCCAGCAGCCAATCCCCGGGGGGTAGGGAGACCCAGTACTTC.

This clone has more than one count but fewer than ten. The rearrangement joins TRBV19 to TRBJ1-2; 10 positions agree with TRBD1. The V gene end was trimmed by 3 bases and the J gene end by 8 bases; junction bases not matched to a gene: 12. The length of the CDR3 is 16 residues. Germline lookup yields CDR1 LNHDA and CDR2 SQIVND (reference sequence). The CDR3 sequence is CASSMRGDRGPKGYTF. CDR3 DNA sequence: TGTGCCAGTAGTATGCGAGGGGACAGGGGTCCCAAAGGCTACACCTTC.

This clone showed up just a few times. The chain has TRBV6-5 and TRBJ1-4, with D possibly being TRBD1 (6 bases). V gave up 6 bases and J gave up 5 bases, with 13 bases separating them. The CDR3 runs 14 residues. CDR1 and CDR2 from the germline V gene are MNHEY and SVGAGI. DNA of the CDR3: TGTGCCAGCAGAATCGGACAGTCGAATGAAAAACTGTTTTTT. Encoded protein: CASRIGQSNEKLFF.